Listed below are T cell receptor beta chains from one sample, sequenced in a study of cytomegalovirus exposure and HLA in healthy donors. Data came from immunoSEQ multiplex PCR; TCRdb stores just in-frame clones and leaves some out. The sample has about 210,000 clones; more than 75% are singletons. Sample: PBMCs. The receptor set was obtained from a male donor in good health and CMV-seropositive. CDR3s include the opening cysteine and the closing phenylalanine or tryptophan. Fields, in order: CDR3 length, D gene, V gene, clone size, J gene, CDR3 DNA, CDR3 protein. A D gene is named only where the DNA matches it firmly. Some rows have no size entry. The others give once, few or many, or a class for an expanded clone.

15	TRBD2	TRBV5-1	.	TRBJ2-2	TGCGCCAGCAGCTTTGTAGCGGGAGGTACCGGGGAGCTGTTTTTT	CASSFVAGGTGELFF
18	.	TRBV5-1	.	TRBJ1-6	TGCGCCAGCAGCTTGGATAGGCGGTTAAGCTCCTATAATTCACCCCTCCACTTT	CASSLDRRLSSYNSPLHF
17	TRBD2	TRBV30	.	TRBJ2-4	TGTGCCTGGAAGGGACTAGCGGGAGGCCTAGCCAAAAACATTCAGTACTTC	CAWKGLAGGLAKNIQYF
14	TRBD1	TRBV5-6	once	TRBJ1-5	TGTGCCAGCAGCTTGAGACAGGGGGATCAGCCCCAGCATTTT	CASSLRQGDQPQHF
16	TRBD1	TRBV5-1	.	TRBJ1-2	TGCGCCAGCAGTAACTCGCGGGACAGGGGGCTATATGGCTACACCTTC	CASSNSRDRGLYGYTF
14	.	TRBV7-2	.	TRBJ1-2	TGTGCCAGCAGCTCTGACACGGGAAACTATGGCTACACCTTC	CASSSDTGNYGYTF
15	TRBD2	TRBV6-6	few	TRBJ2-3	TGTGCCAGCAGAGACGGACTAGCGGGAACGGATACGCAGTATTTT	CASRDGLAGTDTQYF
18	TRBD1	TRBV12-5	.	TRBJ1-1	TGTGCTAGTGGTTTGAGGCAGGGGGCGAGTTCGATGAACACTGAAGCTTTCTTT	CASGLRQGASSMNTEAFF
15	TRBD2	TRBV19	.	TRBJ2-1	TGTGCCGGTAGACGAATAGCGGGAGCCTACAATGAGCAGTTCTTC	CAGRRIAGAYNEQFF
12	.	TRBV30	.	TRBJ2-7	TGTGCCTGGAATCGTCCTCCTAGCGAGCAGTACTTC	CAWNRPPSEQYF
13	TRBD1	TRBV5-1	once	TRBJ2-7	TGCGCCAGTGGGACAGCAAGCTCCTACGAGCAGTACTTC	CASGTASSYEQYF
14	TRBD2	TRBV28	.	TRBJ2-5	TGTGCCAGCAGTGGGTTCCCTCGGGGGGAGGCCCAGTACTTC	CASSGFPRGEAQYF
14	.	TRBV27	.	TRBJ2-1	TGTGCCAGCAGTGATCTTAGCTCCTACAATGAGCAGTTCTTC	CASSDLSSYNEQFF
14	.	TRBV6-6	.	TRBJ1-1	TGTGCCTCAACCCCAGGGATTCGGAACACTGAAGCTTTCTTT	CASTPGIRNTEAFF
14	.	TRBV11-2	.	TRBJ2-1	TGTGCCAGCAGCCCCGTCGGAGGGGTCAATGAGCAGTTCTTC	CASSPVGGVNEQFF
15	.	TRBV5-1	.	TRBJ1-2	TGCGCCAGCAGCTTGGAAGCAGGGACTAACTATGGCTACACCTTC	CASSLEAGTNYGYTF
18	.	TRBV1	.	TRBJ2-3	TGCACCAGCAGCCAGGAGGTTAGCGGAGATGGGTTGACAGATACGCAGTATTTT	CTSSQEVSGDGLTDTQYF
13	.	TRBV4-3	few	TRBJ2-5	TGCGCCAGCAGCCAAGATACGAGGGAGACCCAGTACTTC	CASSQDTRETQYF
11	TRBD1	TRBV5-1	.	TRBJ2-7	TGCGCCAGCACGACAGGGCACGAGCAGTACTTC	CASTTGHEQYF
15	.	TRBV4-2	few	TRBJ2-2	TGTGCCAGCAGCCTCGGTCAGGGCGTCGGTGGGGAGCTGTTTTTT	CASSLGQGVGGELFF
12	TRBD1	TRBV18	.	TRBJ1-2	TGTGCCAGCCGGACAGGGGATAGTGGCTACACCTTC	CASRTGDSGYTF
16	.	TRBV5-5	.	TRBJ2-1	TGTGCCAGCAGCTTGTTTAGCGACTACACCTACAATGAGCAGTTCTTC	CASSLFSDYTYNEQFF
16	.	TRBV14	.	TRBJ2-2	TGTGCCAGCAGCCAAGATGACAAGGCGGGCACCGGGGAGCTGTTTTTT	CASSQDDKAGTGELFF
16	.	TRBV5-8	.	TRBJ1-1	TGTGCCAGCAGCTCTTTACAGCGGGGGCTTAACACTGAAGCTTTCTTT	CASSSLQRGLNTEAFF
16	.	TRBV5-1	.	TRBJ2-7	TGCGCCAGCAGCTTGACCCCGGTCGGGAGCTCCTACGAGCAGTACTTC	CASSLTPVGSSYEQYF
14	TRBD2	TRBV30	.	TRBJ2-5	TGTGCCCACACCCGGACTAGCGGGAAAGAGACCCAGTACTTC	CAHTRTSGKETQYF
17	TRBD1	TRBV5-3	few	TRBJ2-7	TGTGCCAGAAGCTCGCCCGACAGGGAAGACCGGACGGGGGAGCAGTACTTC	CARSSPDREDRTGEQYF
15	TRBD1	TRBV7-2	once	TRBJ2-7	TGTGCCAGCAGCTTCGGAAGGGGACAGGGCTACGAGCAGTACTTC	CASSFGRGQGYEQYF
17	TRBD2	TRBV9	once	TRBJ2-7	TGTGCCAGCAGCGCTGGAGCGGGGGGGCCACATCCCTACGAGCAGTACTTC	CASSAGAGGPHPYEQYF
13	.	TRBV5-1	.	TRBJ1-1	TGCGCCAGCAGCTTGGGCAGGAACACTGAAGCTTTCTTT	CASSLGRNTEAFF
13	TRBD1	TRBV19	.	TRBJ1-4	TGTGCCTCAAGTAGGGCAGGGGGAGAAAAACTGTTTTTT	CASSRAGGEKLFF
17	TRBD2	TRBV28	.	TRBJ2-4	TGTGCCAGCATCCCGGGACTAGCGGGGATAGCCAAAAACATTCAGTACTTC	CASIPGLAGIAKNIQYF
14	.	TRBV27	.	TRBJ2-7	TGTGCCAGCAGTAGAAGCGAGAGCTCCTACGAGCAGTACTTC	CASSRSESSYEQYF
12	.	TRBV28	.	TRBJ1-5	TGTGCCACCTACCGGGGGGATCAGCCCCAGCATTTT	CATYRGDQPQHF
14	TRBD1	TRBV5-4	.	TRBJ1-5	TGTGCCAGCAGCCGGACAGGGTCCAATCAGCCCCAGCATTTT	CASSRTGSNQPQHF
16	.	TRBV9	.	TRBJ2-1	TGTGCCAGCAGCGTAGCAGGGGGACTGCTTTACAATGAGCAGTTCTTC	CASSVAGGLLYNEQFF
18	.	TRBV7-8	.	TRBJ2-1	TGTGCCAGCAGCTTAGGGTATTCTAGCTTGAGCTCCTACAATGAGCAGTTCTTC	CASSLGYSSLSSYNEQFF
11	.	TRBV2	few	TRBJ1-1	TGTGCCAGCAGTGTAGGACAGGAAGCTTTCTTT	CASSVGQEAFF
16	TRBD2	TRBV6-6	few	TRBJ2-3	TGTGCCAGCAGTTACCCACTAGCGGGGGATACAGATACGCAGTATTTT	CASSYPLAGDTDTQYF
14	.	TRBV6-5	.	TRBJ1-1	TGTGCCAGCAGTTACGCACACCCTTCCACTGAAGCTTTCTTT	CASSYAHPSTEAFF
13	.	TRBV7-2	few	TRBJ1-6	TGTGCCAGCAGCAGACACAGGGATTCACCCCTCCACTTT	CASSRHRDSPLHF
15	TRBD1	TRBV7-3	.	TRBJ1-3	TGTGCCAGCAGCCTCGGACAGGGGAGCCAGGACACCATATATTTT	CASSLGQGSQDTIYF
17	.	TRBV7-3	.	TRBJ2-3	TGTGCCAGCAGGTCCAGGGCGACAGTTTCTAGCACAGATACGCAGTATTTT	CASRSRATVSSTDTQYF
16	TRBD1	TRBV7-2	.	TRBJ2-5	TGTGCCAGCAGCCTCAATTACAGGGGGCAGGGGGAGACCCAGTACTTC	CASSLNYRGQGETQYF
16	.	TRBV7-9	few	TRBJ2-1	TGTGCCAGCAGTCGCATTCCGGGACACCCCTCAGATGAGCAGTTCTTC	CASSRIPGHPSDEQFF
15	TRBD1	TRBV7-9	once	TRBJ1-1	TGTGCCAGCAGCTTAAATACACAGGGGGCTTCTGAAGCTTTCTTT	CASSLNTQGASEAFF
11	.	TRBV6-6	.	TRBJ1-1	TGTGCCAGCAGGGCGGGACCTGAAGCTTTCTTT	CASRAGPEAFF
14	.	TRBV7-9	.	TRBJ1-1	TGTTCCAGCAGCTCGATGCAGGCGAACACTGAAGCTTTCTTT	CSSSSMQANTEAFF
15	.	TRBV5-6	.	TRBJ2-3	TGTGCCAGCAGCTTTTCCAGTTACGGCACAGATACGCAGTATTTT	CASSFSSYGTDTQYF
16	.	TRBV18	.	TRBJ2-2	TGTGCCAGCTCACTCTTCGTCGATCCGGGGGCCGGGGAGCTGTTTTTT	CASSLFVDPGAGELFF
15	TRBD2	TRBV5-1	.	TRBJ2-7	TGCGCCAGCAGCTTGAGACTAGCGGAACACTACGAGCAGTACTTC	CASSLRLAEHYEQYF
16	.	TRBV27	.	TRBJ2-7	TGTGCCAGCGGTAGTATGGCAGTTTCTAGATCCTACGAGCAGTACTTC	CASGSMAVSRSYEQYF
15	.	TRBV5-6	.	TRBJ1-1	TGTGCCAGCAGCTTCCGGAGGAGGGGGAACACTGAAGCTTTCTTT	CASSFRRRGNTEAFF
17	TRBD2	TRBV9	once	TRBJ2-5	TGTGCCAGCAGCGTAGGGAACGGGGGGAAAGTAGGAGAGACCCAGTACTTC	CASSVGNGGKVGETQYF
15	.	TRBV4-3	.	TRBJ2-7	TGCGCCAGCAGCCAAGAGGTTTGGCAAGACTACGAGCAGTACTTC	CASSQEVWQDYEQYF
16	TRBD2	TRBV7-9	once	TRBJ2-7	TGTGCCAGCAGCTTAGGGACTAGCGGGAGGAGTTACGAGCAGTACTTC	CASSLGTSGRSYEQYF
12	.	TRBV7-2	.	TRBJ1-3	TGTGCCAGCGGCTCGAACAGGGCCTGGGCATATTTT	CASGSNRAWAYF
14	.	TRBV15	.	TRBJ1-1	TGTGCCACCAGCAGAGATACAGGGAACACTGAAGCTTTCTTT	CATSRDTGNTEAFF
19	TRBD2	TRBV7-9	.	TRBJ2-1	TGTGCCAGCAGTAATCAGGGATTAGCGGGGGGCATCTCCTACAATGAGCAGTTCTTC	CASSNQGLAGGISYNEQFF
13	.	TRBV7-6	.	TRBJ2-7	TGTGCCAGCGGAACAGGCGGAGTTCGGGAGCAGTACTTC	CASGTGGVREQYF